Below are 11 T cell receptor beta chains sequenced from a single sample in a study of blood T cell repertoires in COVID-19. Assay used: immunoSEQ multiplex PCR; TCRdb lists only in-frame clones, some missing. The sample lists a few hundred thousand clones; roughly 84% were seen once. Sequences were obtained from peripheral blood. Receptor source: a woman in her 30s who had recovered from COVID-19.

The rearrangement uses TRBV3-1 (or the pseudogene TRBV3-2) and TRBJ1-3; 7 nucleotides align to TRBD1. The J segment lost 7 bases and the V segment lost 1 base, leaving 7 bases of the junction unmatched. CDR1 and CDR2 from the germline V gene are LGHDT and YNNKEL (reference sequence). This CDR3 is 15 amino acids long. The CDR3 DNA is TGTGCCAGCAGCCAAGGGGCAGGGGGGTGGAACACCATATATTTT. Translation: CASSQGAGGWNTIYF.

V gene TRBV2 combines with J gene TRBJ2-1, with D possibly being TRBD2 (5 bases). Germline CDR1 and CDR2: SNHLY and FYNNEI. The CDR3 spans 16 residues. The germline V and J ends were trimmed by 7 bases and 0 bases, with 16 bases remaining between them. DNA of the CDR3: TGTGCCAGCAAGACTACGCACGACCGCTCCTACAATGAGCAGTTCTTC. This sequence encodes CASKTTHDRSYNEQFF. The entire variable domain, with the rest obtained from reference TRBV2 and TRBJ2-1, is as follows: EPEVTQTPSHQVTQMGQEVILRCVPISNHLYFYWYRQILGQKVEFLVSFYNNEISEKSEIFDDQFSVERPDGSNFTLKIRSTKLEDSAMYFCASKTTHDRSYNEQFFGPGTRLTVL.

The chain is built from TRBV19 and TRBJ1-3; 8 positions match TRBD1. Germline V gene data show CDR1 as LNHDA and CDR2 as SQIVND (reference sequence). The CDR3 extends over 13 amino acids. V shed 10 bases and J 4 bases; nucleotides not matched to a gene: 6. The CDR3 DNA follows: TGTGCCACCCTTGGACAGGGAGGAAACACCATATATTTT. As protein: CATLGQGGNTIYF.

This chain links TRBV11-2 with TRBJ1-4; 10 positions agree with TRBD1. CDR3 length: 16 residues. V lost 5 bases, J lost 5 bases, and 8 bases stayed unmatched. Germline values: CDR1 SGHAT, CDR2 FQNNGV. CDR3 region: CASSRSPGQGNEKLFF. Written as DNA, the CDR3 is TGTGCCAGCAGCCGAAGTCCGGGACAGGGGAATGAAAAACTGTTTTTT.

The chain recombines TRBV9 with TRBJ1-6; no firm D call. The CDR3 is 16 residues long. V lost 3 bases to trimming and J lost 5 bases, with 15 bases between them. CDR1 and CDR2 (germline): SGDLS, YYNGEE. In nucleotides, the CDR3 is TGTGCCAGCAGCGCCCTCTCCCGGAGGGATAATTCACCCCTCCACTTT. Its translation is CASSALSRRDNSPLHF.

The chain uses TRBV2 and TRBJ2-7, with 8 bases matching TRBD1. The germline CDR1 and CDR2 sequences are SNHLY and FYNNEI. This CDR3 region has 11 residues. J lost 12 bases, V lost 7 bases, and 8 bases had no gene match. DNA of the CDR3: TGTGCCAGCATAAGGACAGGGTTTCGGTACTTC. Translated: CASIRTGFRYF.

The chain carries TRBV30 and TRBJ2-1; 11 nucleotides agree with TRBD2. Germline CDR1 and CDR2: GTSNPN and SVGIG (reference sequence). V shed 2 bases and J 4 bases; nucleotides not matched to a gene: 7. This CDR3 contains 16 residues. CDR3 DNA sequence: TGTGCCTGGAGTCGTTGGACTAGCGGGCTTTACAATGAGCAGTTCTTC. Its protein is CAWSRWTSGLYNEQFF.

This clone occurred once. The V call is TRBV18, the J call TRBJ2-7, with D possibly TRBD1 on 5 matching bases. The germline gives CDR1 KGHSH, CDR2 LQKENI. CDR3 length: 15 residues. Trimming removed 0 bases from V and 4 bases from J, with 13 bases in between. CDR3 DNA: TGTGCCAGCTCACCACCGAACCAGGGATTGTACGAGCAGTACTTC. Amino acids: CASSPPNQGLYEQYF.

This clone was seen once. CDR3 bases: TGCAGCGTTTCCAGGGGGGACGAGCAGTACTTC. Its translation is CSVSRGDEQYF. The V and J genes are TRBV29-1 and TRBJ2-7; D is possibly TRBD1 (7 bases). The V gene lost 5 bases and the J gene lost 5 bases, with 10 bases spanning the gap. CDR1 and CDR2 (germline): SQVTM, ANQGSEA. The CDR3 is made up of 11 amino acids.

This clone was recorded only once. One base away lies a much larger clone, so this may be a sequencing read error. The genes are TRBV12-3 or TRBV12-4 and TRBJ2-3; D gene ambiguous. This CDR3 is 12 amino acids long. Trimming took off 5 bases at V and 0 bases at J, with 3 bases between the two ends. The CDR3 spells CASSRSTDTQYF. CDR3 in DNA: TGTGCCAGCAGTCGGAGCACAGATACGCAGTATTTT.

V usage is TRBV6-5 and J usage is TRBJ2-3; the D gene is possibly TRBD1 (5 bases). Germline values: CDR1 MNHEY, CDR2 SVGAGI. This CDR3 contains 15 residues. The V end lost 4 bases, the J end lost 2 bases, and 13 bases lay between the germline ends. The CDR3 DNA is TGTGCCAGCAGTTCAAGGGGTCTATCCACAGATACGCAGTATTTT. Translation gives CASSSRGLSTDTQYF.